This TCR beta chain was obtained from a study of Ad26.COV2.S vaccination and SARS-CoV-2 variants (TCRdb year 2021). Describing the broader study: Donors in the vaccine arm were drawn from COV1001, a multicentre, randomized, double-blind, placebo-controlled phase I-IIa trial testing Ad26.COV2.S in healthy adults. Participants in the trial were split at random into five groups of five each, receiving low-dose or high-dose Ad26.COV2.S once or twice, or else placebo on both occasions. The TCR-sequenced set comprised about 32 samples: some 20 Ad26.COV2.S vaccine recipients, 5 placebo recipients and 8 SARS-CoV-2 convalescent individuals. Blinding of investigators to trial group allocation was maintained during experiments and outcome assessment. Ad26.COV2.S was administered intramuscularly at 5 x 10^10 or 1 x 10^11 viral particles, either as a single shot or as two shots given 56 days apart. TCRbeta repertoire sequencing was used to assess the specificity and breadth of SARS-CoV-2-reactive T cell receptors after Ad26.COV2.S vaccination.

What the authors observed across the whole study: Ad26.COV2.S recipients had higher spike-specific TCR breadth than placebo recipients (P = 0.0014). After vaccination, spike-specific CD8+ and CD4+ T cell responses were reported to show substantial breadth. It was noted by the authors that total T cell responses may have been underestimated by the TCR breadth and depth analyses. Comparing responses between vaccine doses or regimens was not something the study was powered to do. Comparable non-spike TCR breadth was observed between vaccine and placebo recipients, consistent with only spike being contained in the vaccine.

As to this clone: The clone's antigen remains unknown. The input lacks base qualities; no much larger clone sits a single base away.

The immunoSEQ Assay was the method used to sequence TCRbeta CDR3 regions. After extraction, genomic DNA underwent amplification by bias-controlled multiplex PCR, followed by high-throughput sequencing. In the original analysis: To quantify the absolute abundance of every unique TCRbeta CDR3 region, sequences were collapsed and filtered. Usable DNA was measured by amplifying reference genes present in all nucleated cells, and TCRbeta template counts were normalized to that usable DNA to estimate T cell fraction. Repertoire TCRs were annotated as SARS-CoV-2-specific when V gene, CDR3 amino acid sequence and J gene were exactly matched to a known reactive TCR set. The reference SARS-CoV-2 TCR set was obtained from MIRA and was filtered for enrichment in COVID-19-positive ImmuneCODE repertoires, whereby public or cross-reactive TCRs were removed. Based on the MIRA antigens, annotated TCRs were further analysed at the level of specific ORF or position within ORF. Breadth was defined as the number of annotated unique rearrangements divided by the total number of unique productive rearrangements, and depth was defined as the summed frequency of the annotated unique rearrangements. Group comparisons of TCR breadth used two-sided Wilcoxon rank-sum tests. TCRdb's version of the immuneACCESS table is confined to in-frame rearrangements and falls short of the full clone set. An unresolved V gene accounts for under half of the shortfall where checked; the remainder is of unknown origin. V, J and clone size were drawn from that table, and D and trimming were deduced from the DNA. Counted in this sample were roughly 400,000 clones; roughly 87% of them appeared once. Together, the top ten hold around 4.5% of the sample.

Spanning cysteine to phenylalanine, the CDR3 consists of 11 amino acids. Just CDR3 DNA is preserved here, 33 bases in frame from base 1. V loses 4 bases of germline sequence and J loses 3 bases, and the interval between the two ends is 3 bases. From a lookup of the germline V gene (reference sequence), CDR1 and CDR2 are LGHDT and YNNKEL. Taken with the paper, the label for treatment or condition translates to: roughly 20 received Ad26.COV2.S at low or high dose, single or two shots; 5 received placebo; per-sample allocation not given. Repertoires of vaccine and placebo recipients were sequenced from samples collected on day 63 after the first injection. Cohort 1b enrolled around 24 adults aged 18-55 years at a single site in Boston, USA, between 29 July and 7 August 2020. Ad26.COV2.S was a replication-incompetent adenovirus type 26 vector that expressed a prefusion-stabilized SARS-CoV-2 spike protein derived from the original Wuhan strain.

The sequence links TRBV3-1 (or the pseudogene TRBV3-2) to TRBJ2-5, with the identity of the D gene unclear. This clonotype was obtained from a person aged 18-60 years who received the Ad26.COV2.S COVID-19 vaccine or a placebo. The specimen was peripheral blood, collected in a trial of Ad26.COV2.S vaccine versus placebo. The sequenced DNA: TGTGCCAGCAGCCTTGAAGAGACCCAGTACTTC. The resulting protein is CASSLEETQYF.